This T cell receptor beta chain emerged from a study of regulatory T cells in long-lasting Graves disease. This clonotype turned up a few times. The antigen is not known. Time point defined: newly diagnosed GD, antithyroid drugs for less than 3 months. PBMC-derived RNA was used for the TCR library. The study's findings and limits: Persistent cases favored TRBV28, TRBJ1-2 and TRBJ2-5. Newly diagnosed Graves' patients had higher TCR diversity than persistent ones.

Construction of the TCR beta libraries employed iRepertoire HTBI primers in conjunction with Arm-PCR of CDR3 regions. TCRdb passed the multiplex PCR reads through MiXCR, listing each CDR3 protein once. The data show almost 450,000 distinct CDR3 sequences, about a sixth seen once. Germline V CDR1 and CDR2: SEHNR, FQNEAQ (reference sequence). The V gene end was trimmed by 6 bases and the J gene end by 3 bases; junction bases not matched to a gene: 29. The CDR3 runs 23 residues. These data were also filed under a second study, of T cells in Graves' hyperthyroidism and ophthalmopathy. In that study: Patients aged 18 to 65 had newly diagnosed hyperthyroidism that had lasted under 2 months.

The receptor was isolated from a woman aged 25 to 39 with Graves disease. Here the sequenced sample was peripheral blood mononuclear cells (PBMCs), taken at new diagnosis, from a patient treated with antithyroid drugs. The V gene is TRBV7-9, the J gene TRBJ2-3, with 11 positions matching TRBD2. The CDR3 region is CASRPRRGGLILAGDQGTDTQYF. CDR3 bases: TGTGCCAGCAGACCGCGAAGAGGGGGCTTAATACTAGCGGGAGATCAGGGTACAGATACGCAGTATTTT. The variable domain in full, with the rest retrieved from reference TRBV7-9 and TRBJ2-3, is DTGVSQNPRHKITKRGQNVTFRCDPISEHNRLYWYRQTLGQGPEFLTYFQNEAQLEKSRLLSDRFSAERPKGSFSTLEIQRTEQGDSAMYLCASRPRRGGLILAGDQGTDTQYFGPGTRLTVL.